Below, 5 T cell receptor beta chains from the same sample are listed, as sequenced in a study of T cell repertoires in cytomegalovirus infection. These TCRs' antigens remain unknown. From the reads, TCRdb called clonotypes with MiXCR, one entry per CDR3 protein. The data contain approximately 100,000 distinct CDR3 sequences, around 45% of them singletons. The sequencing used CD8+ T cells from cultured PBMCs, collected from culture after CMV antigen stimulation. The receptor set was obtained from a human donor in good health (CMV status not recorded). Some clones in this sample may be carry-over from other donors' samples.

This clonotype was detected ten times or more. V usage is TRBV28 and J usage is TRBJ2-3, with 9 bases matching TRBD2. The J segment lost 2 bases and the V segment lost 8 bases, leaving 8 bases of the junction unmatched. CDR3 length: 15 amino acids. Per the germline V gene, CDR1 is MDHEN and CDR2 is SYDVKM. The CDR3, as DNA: TGTGCCAGCGCATTCCTAGCGGGGTACACAGATACGCAGTATTTT. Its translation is CASAFLAGYTDTQYF.

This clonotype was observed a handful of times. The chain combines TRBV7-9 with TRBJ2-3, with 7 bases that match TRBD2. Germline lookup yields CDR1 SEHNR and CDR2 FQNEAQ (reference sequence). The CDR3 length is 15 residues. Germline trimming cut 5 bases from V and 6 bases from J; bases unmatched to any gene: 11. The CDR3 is CASSIRDPGGDTQYF. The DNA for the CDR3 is TGTGCCAGCAGCATCCGGGACCCGGGGGGTGATACGCAGTATTTT.

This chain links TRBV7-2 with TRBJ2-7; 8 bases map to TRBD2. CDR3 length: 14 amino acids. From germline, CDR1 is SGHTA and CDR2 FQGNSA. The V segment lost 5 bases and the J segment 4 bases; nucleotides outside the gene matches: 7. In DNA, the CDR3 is TGTGCCAGCAGCCCCGGGGGACTAGAATACGAGCAGTACTTC. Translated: CASSPGGLEYEQYF. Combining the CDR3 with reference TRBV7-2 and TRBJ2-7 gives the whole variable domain GAGVSQSPSNKVTEKGKDVELRCDPISGHTALYWYRQSLGQGLEFLIYFQGNSAPDKSGLPSDRFSAERTGGSVSTLTIQRTQQEDSAVYLCASSPGGLEYEQYFGPGTRLTVT.

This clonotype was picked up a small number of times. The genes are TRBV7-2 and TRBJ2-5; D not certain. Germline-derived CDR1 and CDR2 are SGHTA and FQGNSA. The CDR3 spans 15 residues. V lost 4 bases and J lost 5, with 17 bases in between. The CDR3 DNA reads TGTGCCAGCAGCTCGACCCCCGGCCTTCGCGAGACCCAGTACTTC. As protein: CASSSTPGLRETQYF. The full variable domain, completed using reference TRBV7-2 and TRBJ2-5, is GAGVSQSPSNKVTEKGKDVELRCDPISGHTALYWYRQSLGQGLEFLIYFQGNSAPDKSGLPSDRFSAERTGGSVSTLTIQRTQQEDSAVYLCASSSTPGLRETQYFGPGTRLLVL.

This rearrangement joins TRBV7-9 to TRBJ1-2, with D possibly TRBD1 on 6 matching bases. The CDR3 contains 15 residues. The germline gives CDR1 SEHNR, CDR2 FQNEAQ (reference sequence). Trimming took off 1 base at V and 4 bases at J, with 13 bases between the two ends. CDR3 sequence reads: CASSLGDTLFYGYTF. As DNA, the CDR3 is TGTGCCAGCAGCTTAGGGGACACCCTCTTCTATGGCTACACCTTC. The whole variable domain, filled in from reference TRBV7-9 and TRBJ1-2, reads DTGVSQNPRHKITKRGQNVTFRCDPISEHNRLYWYRQTLGQGPEFLTYFQNEAQLEKSRLLSDRFSAERPKGSFSTLEIQRTEQGDSAMYLCASSLGDTLFYGYTFGSGTRLTVV.